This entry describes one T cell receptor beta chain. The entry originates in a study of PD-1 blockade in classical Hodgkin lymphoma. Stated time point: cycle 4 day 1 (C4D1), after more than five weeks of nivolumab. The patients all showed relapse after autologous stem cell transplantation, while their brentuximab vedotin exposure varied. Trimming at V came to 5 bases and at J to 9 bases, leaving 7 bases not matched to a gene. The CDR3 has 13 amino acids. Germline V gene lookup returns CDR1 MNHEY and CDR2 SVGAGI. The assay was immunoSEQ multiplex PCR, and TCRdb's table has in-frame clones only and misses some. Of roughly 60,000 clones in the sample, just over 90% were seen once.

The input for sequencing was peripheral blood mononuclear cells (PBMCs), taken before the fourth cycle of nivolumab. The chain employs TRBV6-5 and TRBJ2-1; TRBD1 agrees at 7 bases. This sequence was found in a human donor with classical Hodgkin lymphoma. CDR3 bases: TGTGCCAGCAGTCCCCCCGGACAGGCTGAGCAGTTCTTC. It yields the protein CASSPPGQAEQFF.